This T cell receptor beta chain was retrieved from a study of shared clonotypes between healthy human individuals. General study findings and limits: Generation probability values for non-shared clonotypes were lower than those for clonotypes shared by all four donors.

The ends lost 2 bases at V and 4 bases at J; junction bases unmatched: 13. The CDR3 covers 18 residues. Germline values: CDR1 LNHDA, CDR2 SQIVND (reference sequence). Terminally differentiated effector memory CD45RA+ cells were left out of the naive CD8 fraction, which was CD45RO-negative and positively selected for CCR7. Measured with immunoSEQ multiplex PCR; TCRdb has only the in-frame clones, and not every one. In the table there are about 1.9 million clones, about 93% of which are singletons. About this clone: Its antigen is still unknown.

Material for sequencing was naive CD8+ T cells from PBMCs. The chain combines TRBV19 with TRBJ1-5; TRBD1 matches at 8 bases. The clonotype comes from a man aged 18 to 35 in good health. Some clones in this sample may be carry-over from other donors' samples. For the CDR3, the DNA is TGTGCCAGTAGTATACCGGGACAGGAACTAGCGTGGAATCAGCCCCAGCATTTT. It encodes CASSIPGQELAWNQPQHF.